Presented here are 3 T cell receptor beta chains from one specimen sequenced in a study of OX40 agonist ivuxolimab in advanced cancers. TCRdb keeps only in-frame clones here, not all; method: immunoSEQ multiplex PCR. Of more than 75,000 clones in the sample, approximately 79% were seen once. This material consisted of CD4+ or CD8+ T cells sorted from blood, taken in a trial of the OX40 agonist ivuxolimab. Receptors originate from an adult with an advanced solid tumor such as melanoma, head and neck, liver or kidney cancer.

The chain combines TRBV28 with TRBJ2-3; D ambiguous. This CDR3 comprises 14 residues. Germline CDR1 MDHEN, CDR2 SYDVKM. Trimming shortened V by 7 bases and J by 0 bases, and 11 bases separated the two germline ends. CDR3 nucleotides: TGTGCCAGCACTCGAGGTCCTAGCACAGATACGCAGTATTTT. It translates to CASTRGPSTDTQYF.

This clone was picked up a small number of times. The V and J genes are TRBV7-8 and TRBJ2-3, with 8 positions matching TRBD1. The CDR3 spans 15 residues. Germline V gives CDR1 SGHVS, CDR2 FQNEAQ. V was pared by 5 bases and J by 4 bases, with 8 bases of the junction left unmatched. As DNA, the CDR3 is TGTGCCAGCAGCATGGACAGGGTAGTGGCAGATACGCAGTATTTT. Its translation is CASSMDRVVADTQYF.

The V and J genes are TRBV11-2 and TRBJ2-7; D not resolved. V lost 3 bases and J lost 6, with 12 bases in between. The CDR3 extends over 13 amino acids. Germline lookup yields CDR1 SGHAT and CDR2 FQNNGV. As DNA, the CDR3 is TGTGCCAGCAGCTTGGATGTGGCGCGCGAGCAGTACGTC. Its translation: CASSLDVAREQYV.